The present TCR beta chain was sequenced within a study of T-cell memory formation after mild COVID-19. Overall study context: TCR clustering was largely donor specific.

CDR1 and CDR2 from the germline V gene are SQVTM and ANQGSEA. The V gene lost 5 bases and the J gene lost 9 bases, with 17 bases spanning the gap. This CDR3 comprises 13 residues. A single record per CDR3 protein comes from TCRdb applying MiXCR to the 5' RACE reads. In the table there are around 500,000 distinct CDR3 sequences, about 20% of which are singletons. This clonotype was obtained from an adult woman who had mild COVID-19 (a few samples of this study predate the infection). Cell type and time point are not known. Sequenced sample: PBMCs or a T cell subset sorted from them (not recorded which). The V and J genes are TRBV29-1 and TRBJ2-1; D may correspond to TRBD1 or TRBD2 (6 bases each). The CDR3 DNA reads as TGCAGCGTTATCAGACTAGTACAGGGTGAGCAGTTCTTC. Encoded protein: CSVIRLVQGEQFF.